These 15 T cell receptor beta chains originate from one sample sequenced in a study of blood T cell repertoires in COVID-19. The assay was immunoSEQ multiplex PCR, and TCRdb's table has in-frame clones only and misses some. This sample carries under 45,000 clones, about 85% of them seen once, and the ten largest clones take 4.3%. Sequenced material: peripheral blood. The receptors were sampled from a man aged 60 to 69 with acute or convalescent COVID-19.

Only one count was recorded for this clone. The chain is built from TRBV25-1 and TRBJ2-3, with D perhaps matching TRBD2 (6 bases). This CDR3 is 15 amino acids long. From germline, CDR1 is MGHDK and CDR2 SYGVNS. Trimming took off 1 base at V and 1 base at J, with 9 bases between the two ends. The CDR3 here is CASSEWRGGTDTQYF. In DNA form, the CDR3 reads TGTGCCAGCAGTGAATGGCGGGGAGGCACAGATACGCAGTATTTT.

This sequence joins TRBV11-2 and TRBJ2-1; weak D call: TRBD2 (7 bases). The V gene's germline CDR1 is SGHAT and CDR2 FQNNGV. This CDR3 has 15 residues. Trimming took off 1 base at V and 5 bases at J, with 12 bases between the two ends. CDR3 residues: CASSLGGGYNNEQFF. The CDR3 DNA reads TGTGCCAGCAGCTTAGGCGGGGGCTACAACAATGAGCAGTTCTTC. Supplemented by reference TRBV11-2 and TRBJ2-1, the full variable domain reads EAGVAQSPRYKIIEKRQSVAFWCNPISGHATLYWYQQILGQGPKLLIQFQNNGVVDDSQLPKDRFSAERLKGVDSTLKIQPAKLEDSAVYLCASSLGGGYNNEQFFGPGTRLTVL.

This chain joins TRBV19 and TRBJ2-1, with 15 bases lining up with TRBD2. CDR1 and CDR2 (germline): LNHDA, SQIVND (reference sequence). This CDR3 comprises 15 residues. V shed 5 bases and J 9 bases; nucleotides not matched to a gene: 5. The DNA of the CDR3 is TGTGCCAGTAGTTGGACTAGCGGGGGGGCCTTTGAGCAGTTCTTC. Translated: CASSWTSGGAFEQFF.

The rearrangement uses TRBV27 and TRBJ1-1; maybe TRBD1 (5 bases). The CDR3 spans 12 residues. CDR1 is MNHEY and CDR2 is SMNVEV in the germline V gene (reference sequence). Trimming cost V 7 bases and J 4 bases, with 10 bases left between them. The CDR3 bases are TGTGCCAGCAAGACCGGGGGCACTGAAGCTTTCTTT. Translated: CASKTGGTEAFF.

The chain carries TRBV2 and TRBJ1-3, with D possibly being TRBD1 (5 bases). The germline V gene encodes CDR1 SNHLY and CDR2 FYNNEI. The length of the CDR3 is 17 residues. The ends were cut back, 2 bases at V and 4 bases at J, with 18 bases in the middle. The CDR3 loop reads CASSESLFSRTGNTIYF. CDR3 sequence (DNA): TGTGCCAGCAGTGAAAGCCTCTTTTCGAGGACAGGAAACACCATATATTTT. The complete variable domain, with remaining parts taken from reference TRBV2 and TRBJ1-3, reads EPEVTQTPSHQVTQMGQEVILRCVPISNHLYFYWYRQILGQKVEFLVSFYNNEISEKSEIFDDQFSVERPDGSNFTLKIRSTKLEDSAMYFCASSESLFSRTGNTIYFGEGSWLTVV.

This chain joins TRBV5-6 and TRBJ2-2, with D possibly TRBD2 on 6 matching bases. V shed 4 bases and J shed 2 bases, with 15 bases lying between them. CDR3 length: 16 residues. Germline V CDR1 and CDR2: SGHDT, YYEEEE. The CDR3 region has the DNA TGTGCCAGCAGCCGTCCGGGACTGAAAAACACCGGGGAGCTGTTTTTT. Translation gives CASSRPGLKNTGELFF.

This chain links TRBV10-1 with TRBJ1-5; possibly TRBD1 for D (5 bases). This CDR3 spans 15 amino acids. Germline CDR1 WNHNN, CDR2 SYGVQD (reference sequence). Trimming took 6 bases from V and 1 from J, leaving 13 bases between them. CDR3 loop: CASRVQGISNQPQHF. DNA for the CDR3: TGCGCCAGCAGGGTCCAGGGAATAAGCAATCAGCCCCAGCATTTT.

The chain recombines TRBV18 with TRBJ2-5; weak D call: TRBD2 (6 bases). The ends were cut back, 4 bases at V and 5 bases at J, with 23 bases in the middle. The germline gives CDR1 KGHSH, CDR2 LQKENI. The CDR3 is 17 residues long. The DNA for the CDR3 is TGTGCCAGCTCACGCCTAAGAGGAGGGGCGAATCCCGAGACCCAGTACTTC. Its translation: CASSRLRGGANPETQYF.

The chain has TRBV19 and TRBJ1-4, with 10 nucleotides matching TRBD1. CDR1 is LNHDA and CDR2 is SQIVND in the germline V gene (reference sequence). The CDR3 has 15 residues. Trimming removed 7 bases from V and 6 bases from J; junction bases left unmatched: 8. The DNA of the CDR3 is TGTGCCAGTAATACCCGGGACAGGGGTTATGAAAAACTGTTTTTT. It yields the protein CASNTRDRGYEKLFF.

The V and J genes are TRBV5-8 and TRBJ2-3; TRBD1 matches at 9 bases. The germline V gene encodes CDR1 SGHTS and CDR2 YDEGEE. V shed 5 bases, J shed 2 bases, and the junction held 6 bases outside the gene matches. The CDR3 is 15 amino acids. CDR3 region: CASRTGQGITDTQYF. In nucleotides, the CDR3 is TGTGCCAGCAGGACGGGACAGGGTATCACAGATACGCAGTATTTT.

V is TRBV6-5 and J is TRBJ2-2; TRBD1 agrees at 7 bases. With 5 bases clipped from V and 1 base from J, the junction kept 4 bases outside the gene matches. The CDR3 is 15 amino acids. Germline-derived CDR1 and CDR2 are MNHEY and SVGAGI. The CDR3 loop reads CASSIRQGNTGELFF. CDR3 DNA sequence: TGTGCCAGCAGTATAAGACAGGGGAACACCGGGGAGCTGTTTTTT.

This clone was counted a few times. The V gene is TRBV10-3, the J gene TRBJ2-7; TRBD1 agrees at 9 bases. The germline V gene encodes CDR1 ENHRY and CDR2 SYGVKD. The length of the CDR3 is 15 residues. After removal of 4 bases from V and 3 bases from J, the junction contained 7 bases not matched to a gene. The CDR3 nucleotides are TGTGCCATCAGTGGGGGGGACAGGGTGAACTACGAGCAGTACTTC. Its protein product is CAISGGDRVNYEQYF.

The chain employs TRBV27 and TRBJ2-7; possible D gene TRBD2, 6 bases. V lost 0 bases to trimming and J lost 7 bases, with 16 bases between them. The length of the CDR3 is 15 residues. Looked up from germline, CDR1 is MNHEY and CDR2 is SMNVEV (reference sequence). The CDR3, as DNA: TGTGCCAGCAGTTTATCGAGGAGGGAGGTTAGGGAGCAGTACTTC. Protein product: CASSLSRREVREQYF.

The J gene is TRBJ1-2, the V gene TRBV3-1 (or the pseudogene TRBV3-2); possible D gene TRBD1, 5 bases. There are 14 residues in the CDR3. V shed 4 bases and J shed 4 bases, with 13 bases lying between them. Germline V gene data show CDR1 as LGHDT and CDR2 as YNNKEL (reference sequence). CDR3: CASSPGPVVYGYTF. The CDR3 DNA reads TGTGCCAGCAGCCCAGGGCCGGTTGTCTATGGCTACACCTTC.

The rearrangement joins TRBV5-1 to TRBJ1-1, with D maybe TRBD1 (6 bases). CDR1 is SGHRS and CDR2 is YFSETQ in the germline V gene. This CDR3 is 15 amino acids long. V lost 5 bases to trimming and J lost 5 bases, with 19 bases between them. Here the CDR3 reads CASRGAQGWGTEAFF. The DNA of the CDR3 is TGCGCCAGCAGGGGTGCACAGGGTTGGGGGACTGAAGCTTTCTTT.